This T cell receptor beta chain was recovered during a study of blood T cell repertoires in COVID-19. The overall study: COVID-19 samples from acute and convalescent phases originated in the United States, Italy and Spain. Sources were T cells, B-cell-depleted T cells, or PBMCs; the material itself was cDNA or gDNA.

In the source study's methods: Amplified reference gene primers provided the basis for estimating nucleated cell counts. This table comes from immunoSEQ multiplex PCR, and its TCRdb copy is limited to in-frame clones, with some not included. V, J and clone size are those of that table, while D and trimming were read from the DNA. In the table there are roughly 200,000 clones, nearly 90% of which are singletons. Germline V gene lookup returns CDR1 MNHEY and CDR2 SMNVEV (reference sequence). This CDR3 contains 15 residues. Germline trimming cut 4 bases from V and 3 bases from J; bases unmatched to any gene: 9.

The origin of this receptor is a man in his fifties or sixties with acute or convalescent COVID-19. Source material: peripheral blood. The V call is TRBV27, the J call TRBJ2-7; 7 positions agree with TRBD1. CDR3: CASSSSGTVLYEQYF. The CDR3 nucleotides read TGTGCCAGCAGTTCCTCCGGGACAGTCCTCTACGAGCAGTACTTC.